This entry lists 15 T cell receptor beta chains sequenced from one sample in a study of post-analysis software for immune sequencing data. Study-level results: The study found TRBV5-6, TRBV5-1 and TRBV20-1 among five or six TRBV segments more frequent in patients than controls.

cDNA libraries for TCR beta contained unique molecular identifiers. Each CDR3 protein gets one entry after TCRdb re-called the PCR reads with MiXCR. Found here are a few hundred thousand distinct CDR3 sequences, 35% to 45% of them singletons; the top ten hold 4% to 6%. What these receptors recognize is not known. Input material: blood. These receptors all come from a girl between 5 and 17 years old with multiple sclerosis.

This clonotype was detected only a few times. The rearrangement joins TRBV4-1 to TRBJ2-2; D not certain. The CDR3 extends over 13 amino acids. V was cut by 6 bases and J by 2 bases, with 7 bases left in between. The V gene's germline CDR1 is MGHRA and CDR2 YSYEKL. CDR3 sequence (DNA): TGCGCCAGCAGAACTAAAAACACCGGGGAGCTGTTTTTT. Residues: CASRTKNTGELFF.

The chain is built from TRBV11-2 and TRBJ2-1; tentative D call: TRBD1 (5 bases). Germline CDR1 and CDR2: SGHAT and FQNNGV. The CDR3 is 16 residues long. Trimming left V 2 bases short and J 5 bases short, with 16 bases between. The CDR3 here is CASSLLRASGNNEQFF. The CDR3, as DNA: TGTGCCAGCAGCTTACTCAGGGCTTCCGGAAACAATGAGCAGTTCTTC.

V and J are TRBV18 and TRBJ2-4; D unresolved. This CDR3 is built from 16 residues. V was shortened by 3 bases and J by 0 bases, with 12 bases between the two germline ends. Germline CDR1 KGHSH, CDR2 LQKENI. The CDR3, as DNA: TGTGCCAGCTCACCCCCAGAAGGGCTAGCCAAAAACATTCAGTACTTC. Amino acids: CASSPPEGLAKNIQYF.

V gene TRBV6-6 combines with J gene TRBJ1-1, with a weak D call TRBD1 (5 bases). In germline, CDR1 is MNHNY, CDR2 SVGAGI (reference sequence). The V and J ends lost 4 bases and 10 bases respectively, with 16 bases between them. The CDR3 totals 13 residues. CDR3 bases: TGTGCCAGCAGTTCGACAGACAAGTATACAGCTTTCTTT. The encoded protein is CASSSTDKYTAFF.

Note on this clonotype: Just one base apart from a much larger clone, this may be a read error. V gene TRBV5-1 combines with J gene TRBJ2-1, with a weak D call TRBD2 (6 bases). The CDR3 consists of 12 residues. Trimming cost V 4 bases and J 10 bases, with 12 bases left between them. Germline V gene lookup returns CDR1 SGHRS and CDR2 YFSETQ. The CDR3 here is CASSGTCGEQFF. As DNA, the CDR3 is TGCGCCAGCAGCGGGACTTGTGGGGAGCAGTTCTTC. The variable domain in full, with the rest retrieved from reference TRBV5-1 and TRBJ2-1, is KAGVTQTPRYLIKTRGQQVTLSCSPISGHRSVSWYQQTPGQGLQFLFEYFSETQRNKGNFPGRFSGRQFSNSRSEMNVSTLELGDSALYLCASSGTCGEQFFGPGTRLTVL.

This clonotype was detected ten times or more. This chain links TRBV7-3 with TRBJ1-2; D unclear. The CDR3 consists of 13 residues. Trimming left V 2 bases short and J 7 bases short, with 11 bases between. Germline V CDR1 and CDR2: SGHTA, FQGTGA. CDR3 in amino acids: CASSLDSRSGYTF. The CDR3 DNA is TGTGCCAGCAGCTTAGATTCGCGGAGTGGCTACACCTTC.

This clonotype was detected many times. This chain links TRBV28 with TRBJ1-2, with D maybe TRBD1 (5 bases). This CDR3 region has 12 residues. Germline CDR1 MDHEN, CDR2 SYDVKM. Trimming removed 4 bases from V and 8 bases from J, with 11 bases in between. The CDR3: CASSSGGTGYTF. CDR3 coding DNA: TGTGCCAGCAGTTCCGGAGGGACCGGCTACACCTTC.

This clonotype was detected only once. The chain carries TRBV15 and TRBJ2-1, with 13 nucleotides matching TRBD2. Germline trimming cut 5 bases from V and 2 bases from J; bases unmatched to any gene: 9. The germline V gene encodes CDR1 LNHNV and CDR2 YYDKDF (reference sequence). There are 18 residues in the CDR3. The CDR3 nucleotides read TGTGCCACCAGCCGATTACTAGCGGGAGGGTCAACCTACAATGAGCAGTTCTTC. This gives the protein CATSRLLAGGSTYNEQFF.

At least ten counts were recorded for this clonotype. CDR3 sequence: CSAFAGPIETQYF. The DNA for the CDR3 is TGCAGTGCTTTCGCAGGGCCGATAGAGACCCAGTACTTC. The chain is built from TRBV20-1 and TRBJ2-5; weak D call: TRBD1 (5 bases). CDR3 size: 13 residues. With 5 bases removed from V and 4 bases from J, the gap between germline ends came to 14 bases. Germline CDR1 DFQATT, CDR2 SNEGSKA (reference sequence).

The sample holds a few counts of this clonotype. This could be a read error, since a much larger clone is one nucleotide away. V is TRBV20-1 and J is TRBJ2-1; D is undetermined. The J call is in doubt because the DNA end fits TRBJ2-7 better. The CDR3 has 14 amino acids. From germline, CDR1 is DFQATT and CDR2 SNEGSKA (reference sequence). CDR3 bases: TGCAGTGCTAGAGGGGGTGACTTCTACAATGAGCAGTACTTC. This gives the protein CSARGGDFYNEQYF.

The V call is TRBV4-2, the J call TRBJ2-7; 10 bases map to TRBD2. The CDR3 length is 15 residues. Looked up from germline, CDR1 is LGHNA and CDR2 is YNFKEQ. With 0 bases clipped from V and 2 bases from J, the junction kept 1 base outside the gene matches. In DNA, the CDR3 is TGTGCCAGCAGCCAAGAAACTAGCGGGACCTACGAGCAGTACTTC. This translates into CASSQETSGTYEQYF.

This clonotype appeared many times. A junction boundary mismatches the germline segment, possibly from a read error. V and J are TRBV18 and TRBJ2-1, with 11 bases matching TRBD2. Germline V CDR1 and CDR2: KGHSH, LQKENI. The CDR3 totals 18 residues. CDR3 loop: CASSTPRLAGSYNNEQFF. CDR3 DNA: TGTGCCAGCTCAACACCCCGACTAGCGGGGAGCTATAACAATGAGCAGTTCTTC. Using reference TRBV18 and TRBJ2-1 for the parts outside the CDR3, the full variable domain is NAGVMQNPRHLVRRRGQEARLRCSPMKGHSHVYWYRQLPEEGLKFMVYLQKENIIDESGMPKERFSAEFPKEGPSILRIQQVVRGDSAAYFCASSTPRLAGSYNNEQFFGPGTRLTVL.

The J gene is TRBJ1-2, the V gene TRBV5-1; D is unresolved. CDR3 length: 11 amino acids. V was clipped by 4 bases and J by 7 bases, with 8 bases between them. Germline CDR1 and CDR2: SGHRS and YFSETQ. CDR3 coding DNA: TGCGCCAGCAGCCTTGAGAGTGGCTACACCTTC. Protein product: CASSLESGYTF.

This clonotype has a handful of counts. The rearrangement uses TRBV6-6 and TRBJ1-1; D is undetermined. This CDR3 is built from 14 residues. Per the germline V gene, CDR1 is MNHNY and CDR2 is SVGAGI (reference sequence). V dropped 7 bases and J dropped 0 bases, with 12 bases sitting between them. The chain's CDR3 is CASTDYNMNTEAFF. DNA of the CDR3: TGTGCCAGCACTGATTATAACATGAACACTGAAGCTTTCTTT.

This clonotype was observed many times. The genes are TRBV9 and TRBJ2-1; D remains ambiguous. This CDR3 contains 13 residues. The germline gives CDR1 SGDLS, CDR2 YYNGEE. The V and J ends lost 0 bases and 3 bases respectively, with 4 bases between them. This CDR3 is CASSVAFYNEQFF. The CDR3 region has the DNA TGTGCCAGCAGCGTAGCCTTCTACAATGAGCAGTTCTTC.